The text below deals with one T cell receptor (beta chain). Its antigen is currently unknown. This sample was taken from a study of T-cell memory formation after mild COVID-19. Study-level results: Detection of some responders pre-infection suggested pre-existing cross-reactive memory T cells participated.

One entry per CDR3 protein results from TCRdb running MiXCR on the 5' RACE reads. The sample holds 150,000 to 200,000 distinct CDR3 sequences, about 9.9% seen once. Sequencing input: PBMCs or a T cell subset sorted from them (not recorded which). This sequence originates from a young man who had mild COVID-19 (a few samples of this study predate the infection). Cell type and time point are not known.

CDR3 loop: CASRPRVGSGANVLTF. CDR3 sequence (DNA): TGTGCCAGCAGACCCCGAGTGGGTTCTGGGGCCAACGTCCTGACTTTC. This chain joins TRBV12-3 or TRBV12-4 and TRBJ2-6, with D uncertain. Trimming took 6 bases from V and 1 from J, leaving 13 bases between them. The length of the CDR3 is 16 residues.